This passage covers 29 T cell receptor beta chains from one sample sequenced in a study of cytomegalovirus exposure and HLA in healthy donors. Both 60 Vbeta primers and 13 Jbeta primers went into the PCR. The protocol was immunoSEQ multiplex PCR, while the TCRdb copy is restricted to in-frame clones and leaves out a portion. Here the sample spans about 42,000 clones, 50% being singletons. What was sequenced was PBMCs. The receptors stem from a human donor in good health.

V is TRBV20-1 and J is TRBJ1-1; 7 nucleotides line up with TRBD1. The CDR3 has 11 residues. Germline trimming cut 3 bases from V and 12 bases from J; bases unmatched to any gene: 7. The V gene's germline CDR1 is DFQATT and CDR2 SNEGSKA (reference sequence). The CDR3 loop reads CSARGQGETFF. The CDR3 DNA sequence: TGCAGTGCTAGGGGGCAGGGGGAGACTTTCTTT.

V usage is TRBV20-1 and J usage is TRBJ2-1; no definite D call. V lost 5 bases, J lost 7 bases, and 6 bases lay in between. The CDR3 loop spans 10 amino acids. Looked up from germline, CDR1 is DFQATT and CDR2 is SNEGSKA (reference sequence). CDR3 bases: TGCAGTGCTGAGGAGAATGAGCAGTTCTTC. Translation gives CSAEENEQFF.

V is TRBV29-1 and J is TRBJ1-4; 9 bases fit TRBD1. The CDR3 totals 14 residues. The germline V gene has CDR1 SQVTM and CDR2 ANQGSEA. The V gene end was trimmed by 4 bases and the J gene end by 8 bases; junction bases not matched to a gene: 8. CDR3 sequence reads: CSVGGGTGREKLFF. In nucleotides, the CDR3 is TGCAGCGTTGGAGGGGGGACAGGGAGGGAAAAACTGTTTTTT.

The chain links TRBV5-1 to TRBJ2-7; D perhaps matches TRBD2 (6 bases). V shed 8 bases and J shed 3 bases, with 18 bases lying between them. This CDR3 is built from 14 residues. Per the germline V gene, CDR1 is SGHRS and CDR2 is YFSETQ. The DNA of the CDR3 is TGCGCCAGTGCCCAGGGAAACGGGGGCTACGAGCAGTACTTC. It yields the protein CASAQGNGGYEQYF.

This clone came up a few times. The CDR3 is CATPPGGSGGCTDTQYF. The CDR3 region has the DNA TGCGCCACCCCACCCGGGGGGTCCGGAGGATGCACAGATACGCAGTATTTT. The chain combines TRBV4-3 with TRBJ2-3; 7 nucleotides line up with TRBD2. The germline V gene has CDR1 LGHNA and CDR2 YSLEER. Germline trimming cut 10 bases from V and 1 base from J; bases unmatched to any gene: 17. The CDR3 length is 17 residues.

This clone came up a few times. CDR3 bases: TGTGCCAGCAGCATTTCCGGGACAGAGCCCTACGAGCAGTACTTC. Translated: CASSISGTEPYEQYF. The chain is built from TRBV11-3 and TRBJ2-7, with TRBD1 matching over 7 bases. The CDR3 covers 15 residues. The V gene's germline CDR1 is SGHNT and CDR2 YENEEA. V gave up 5 bases and J gave up 2 bases; unmatched junction bases: 9. Variable domain in full (rest from reference TRBV11-3 and TRBJ2-7): EAGVVQSPRYKIIEKKQPVAFWCNPISGHNTLYWYLQNLGQGPELLIRYENEEAVDDSQLPKDRFSAERLKGVDSTLKIQPAELGDSAVYLCASSISGTEPYEQYFGPGTRLTVT.

The chain uses TRBV7-8 and TRBJ2-1, with 7 bases identical to TRBD2. CDR3 length: 19 residues. V lost 1 base and J lost 0; bases outside the gene matches: 12. Germline loops: CDR1 SGHVS, CDR2 FQNEAQ. The CDR3 DNA reads as TGTGCCAGCAGCTTAGTTGGCGCGCGGGAGACCCTCTCCTACAATGAGCAGTTCTTC. Translation: CASSLVGARETLSYNEQFF.

The chain recombines TRBV7-9 with TRBJ1-6; tentatively, D is TRBD1 (6 bases). The CDR3 spans 14 residues. Trimming removed 3 bases from V and 10 bases from J, with 13 bases in between. In germline, CDR1 is SEHNR, CDR2 FQNEAQ (reference sequence). Written as DNA, the CDR3 is TGTGCCAGCAGCTTGGTCAGGGGTAACTCACCCCTCCACTTT. The encoded protein is CASSLVRGNSPLHF.

The chain is built from TRBV5-4 and TRBJ1-1, with a possible D match to TRBD1 (5 bases). The CDR3 is 13 residues long. V was pared by 2 bases and J by 8 bases, with 13 bases between. Germline CDR1 is SGHNT and CDR2 is YYREEE (reference sequence). The CDR3 loop is CASSFGDREEAFF. The CDR3, as DNA: TGTGCCAGCAGCTTCGGAGACAGAGAGGAAGCTTTCTTT.

The J gene is TRBJ1-1, the V gene TRBV7-2, with TRBD1 identical over 9 bases. This CDR3 is built from 14 residues. Trimming took 5 bases from V and 4 from J; bases not matched to a gene: 5. Germline V lookup: CDR1 SGHTA, CDR2 FQGNSA. Written as DNA, the CDR3 is TGTGCCAGCAGCCCTTCACAGGGGGCCACTGAAGCTTTCTTT. Protein sequence: CASSPSQGATEAFF.

Remarks on this clone: Other DNA sequences from this sample encode an identical CDR3 as well. The chain has TRBV30 and TRBJ1-5; D is possibly TRBD1 (5 bases). In germline, CDR1 is GTSNPN, CDR2 SVGIG (reference sequence). The CDR3 is 14 residues long. The V end was cut by 0 bases, the J end by 7 bases, with 13 bases between. CDR3 region: CAWSVRGGYQPQHF. The CDR3 DNA sequence: TGTGCCTGGAGTGTACGCGGGGGATACCAGCCCCAGCATTTT.

As regards this clone: The sample holds other DNA sequences that translate to the same CDR3. The chain couples TRBV28 to TRBJ2-7; possibly TRBD2 for D (6 bases). Germline V gene lookup returns CDR1 MDHEN and CDR2 SYDVKM. The CDR3 contains 15 residues. V gave up 6 bases and J gave up 6 bases, with 21 bases separating them. The CDR3: CASSYLTRRLVEQYF. CDR3 DNA: TGTGCCAGCAGCTATTTGACTAGACGTCTTGTCGAGCAGTACTTC. Drawing the rest from reference TRBV28 and TRBJ2-7, the complete variable domain is DVKVTQSSRYLVKRTGEKVFLECVQDMDHENMFWYRQDPGLGLRLIYFSYDVKMKEKGDIPEGYSVSREKKERFSLILESASTNQTSMYLCASSYLTRRLVEQYFGPGTRLTVT.

This clone appeared a few times. V is TRBV28 and J is TRBJ1-6, with no clear D. The germline gives CDR1 MDHEN, CDR2 SYDVKM. Trimming took 5 bases from V and 8 from J, leaving 22 bases between them. The CDR3 consists of 17 residues. The CDR3 is CASSPHPDRRRDSPLHF. Written as DNA, the CDR3 is TGTGCCAGCAGTCCTCACCCGGACCGAAGGAGGGATTCACCCCTCCACTTT.

This clone is a singleton in its sample. The genes are TRBV27 and TRBJ2-2; TRBD1 matches 7 bases. This CDR3 region has 18 residues. Trimming took 5 bases from V and 3 from J; bases not matched to a gene: 15. Germline values: CDR1 MNHEY, CDR2 SMNVEV (reference sequence). CDR3 region: CASSPPRTGRMYTGELFF. The CDR3 bases are TGTGCCAGCAGTCCCCCCCGGACAGGAAGGATGTACACCGGGGAGCTGTTTTTT.

The rearrangement uses TRBV18 and TRBJ2-3, with D unresolved. Germline values: CDR1 KGHSH, CDR2 LQKENI. The CDR3 length is 13 residues. V gave up 4 bases and J gave up 3 bases, with 8 bases separating them. CDR3 in amino acids: CASSLVQTDTQYF. CDR3 DNA sequence: TGTGCCAGCTCACTGGTTCAGACAGATACGCAGTATTTT.

This clone was counted only a few times. This rearrangement joins TRBV12-5 to TRBJ1-4, with D unresolved. Germline CDR1 is LGHNT and CDR2 is FRNRAP. The CDR3 contains 13 residues. Trimming pared 1 base from V and 8 bases from J, leaving 8 bases between. In nucleotides, the CDR3 is TGTGCTAGTGGTTTGGGCGCAGGCGAAAAACTGTTTTTT. Protein sequence: CASGLGAGEKLFF.

V and J are TRBV29-1 and TRBJ2-3; no definite D call. Between the trimmed V and J ends, which lost 0 bases and 0 bases, there was a span of 10 bases. CDR3 length: 15 amino acids. Per the germline V gene, CDR1 is SQVTM and CDR2 is ANQGSEA. CDR3 sequence reads: CSVEDLAYSTDTQYF. CDR3 in DNA: TGCAGCGTTGAAGATCTGGCATATAGCACAGATACGCAGTATTTT.

This chain uses TRBV2 with TRBJ2-7, with 14 nucleotides matching TRBD2. The length of the CDR3 is 16 residues. Germline V gene lookup returns CDR1 SNHLY and CDR2 FYNNEI. The junction had 7 bases not matched to a gene; V was cut back by 6 bases and J by 3 bases. The CDR3 reads CASRPRTSGGNYEQYF. The CDR3 region has the DNA TGTGCCAGCAGACCCAGGACTAGCGGGGGGAACTACGAGCAGTACTTC.

This clone is deemed medium-sized. The gene calls are TRBV5-4 and TRBJ1-2; weak D call: TRBD1 (6 bases). V was cut by 0 bases and J by 2 bases, with 8 bases left in between. This CDR3 has 14 residues. CDR1 and CDR2 from the germline V gene are SGHNT and YYREEE (reference sequence). CDR3 nucleotides: TGTGCCAGCAGCTTGGGAGGACAGAACTATGGCTACACCTTC. Translating gives CASSLGGQNYGYTF.

The V and J genes are TRBV7-9 and TRBJ2-3; D gene uncertain. The CDR3 covers 13 residues. V lost 5 bases, J lost 4 bases, and 10 bases lay in between. Germline V gives CDR1 SEHNR, CDR2 FQNEAQ (reference sequence). The CDR3 here is CASSLAASDTQYF. CDR3 nucleotide sequence: TGTGCCAGCAGCCTGGCCGCCTCAGATACGCAGTATTTT. Combining the CDR3 with reference TRBV7-9 and TRBJ2-3 gives the whole variable domain DTGVSQNPRHKITKRGQNVTFRCDPISEHNRLYWYRQTLGQGPEFLTYFQNEAQLEKSRLLSDRFSAERPKGSFSTLEIQRTEQGDSAMYLCASSLAASDTQYFGPGTRLTVL.

The rearrangement links TRBV7-2 to TRBJ1-5; TRBD1 aligns across 7 bases. This CDR3 spans 16 amino acids. The germline V gene has CDR1 SGHTA and CDR2 FQGNSA. V was clipped by 5 bases and J by 2 bases; unmatched bases: 9. The CDR3 here is CASSPRTGQGNQPQHF. As DNA, the CDR3 is TGTGCCAGCAGCCCTCGGACCGGACAGGGCAATCAGCCCCAGCATTTT.

V and J are TRBV27 and TRBJ1-3; 8 positions agree with TRBD1. The J segment lost 7 bases and the V segment lost 9 bases, leaving 38 bases of the junction unmatched. Per the germline V gene, CDR1 is MNHEY and CDR2 is SMNVEV (reference sequence). There are 23 residues in the CDR3. This chain's CDR3 is CARKIVLSGLGVPRGPDRNTIYF. Written as DNA, the CDR3 is TGTGCCAGAAAGATAGTTCTATCGGGACTGGGTGTTCCCAGGGGGCCAGACCGGAACACCATATATTTT.

This chain joins TRBV7-2 and TRBJ2-7; D is undetermined. Germline-derived CDR1 and CDR2 are SGHTA and FQGNSA. Trimming shortened V by 1 base and J by 3 bases, and 13 bases separated the two germline ends. The CDR3 consists of 15 residues. CDR3 residues: CASSLEASGGYEQYF. The CDR3 nucleotides are TGTGCCAGCAGCTTAGAAGCCTCTGGTGGCTACGAGCAGTACTTC.

The rearrangement uses TRBV11-1 and TRBJ2-5; 9 positions match TRBD2. TRBJ2-7 explains the end of the DNA better; the J call may be wrong. The CDR3 is 18 amino acids. From germline, CDR1 is SGHAT and CDR2 FQDESV (reference sequence). The DNA of the CDR3 is TGTGCCAGCAGCTTTTCATCCCCTCGCGGGAGGGGTTCCTACGAGCAGTACTTC. Translating it yields CASSFSSPRGRGSYEQYF.

The CDR3 nucleotides read TGTGCCAGCAGTAGGAGGACAGGGAGGGCAGCCCTCCAGGTTTCTACAAATGAGCAGTTCTTC. The encoded protein is CASSRRTGRAALQVSTNEQFF. This chain links TRBV27 with TRBJ2-1, with a weak D call TRBD1 (8 bases). The germline V gene has CDR1 MNHEY and CDR2 SMNVEV (reference sequence). V was cut by 5 bases and J by 7 bases, with 36 bases left in between. The CDR3 covers 21 residues.

The genes are TRBV6-5 and TRBJ1-6, with D possibly TRBD1 on 5 matching bases. The CDR3 is made up of 13 amino acids. Trimming removed 5 bases from V and 6 bases from J, with 8 bases in between. Germline V CDR1 and CDR2: MNHEY, SVGAGI. The CDR3 loop is CASSTQVNSPLHF. The CDR3 bases are TGTGCCAGCAGTACACAGGTTAATTCACCCCTCCACTTT.

The J gene is TRBJ2-1, the V gene TRBV9; 15 bases line up with TRBD2. The CDR3 length is 17 residues. From germline, CDR1 is SGDLS and CDR2 YYNGEE. V shed 2 bases, J shed 5 bases, and the junction held 5 bases outside the gene matches. CDR3 sequence (DNA): TGTGCCAGCAGCGTCGGGACTAGCGGGGGGCCTAACAATGAGCAGTTCTTC. Its translation: CASSVGTSGGPNNEQFF. The full variable domain, rest sourced from reference TRBV9 and TRBJ2-1, is DSGVTQTPKHLITATGQRVTLRCSPRSGDLSVYWYQQSLDQGLQFLIQYYNGEERAKGNILERFSAQQFPDLHSELNLSSLELGDSALYFCASSVGTSGGPNNEQFFGPGTRLTVL.

This chain uses TRBV11-3 with TRBJ2-5, with 10 bases aligning to TRBD2. CDR1 is SGHNT and CDR2 is YENEEA in the germline V gene. The CDR3 covers 16 residues. J was trimmed by 4 bases and V by 5 bases; bases with no gene match: 10. Here the CDR3 reads CASSPSSGSVGETQYF. The DNA of the CDR3 is TGTGCCAGCAGCCCATCTAGCGGGAGTGTGGGAGAGACCCAGTACTTC.

The V and J genes are TRBV9 and TRBJ2-3; 7 nucleotides align to TRBD1. Per the germline V gene, CDR1 is SGDLS and CDR2 is YYNGEE. Trimming cost V 0 bases and J 2 bases; bases outside gene matches: 9. This CDR3 is built from 17 residues. This CDR3 reads CASSVVTVTGSTDTQYF. The CDR3 DNA reads as TGTGCCAGCAGCGTAGTAACGGTGACAGGGTCCACAGATACGCAGTATTTT.